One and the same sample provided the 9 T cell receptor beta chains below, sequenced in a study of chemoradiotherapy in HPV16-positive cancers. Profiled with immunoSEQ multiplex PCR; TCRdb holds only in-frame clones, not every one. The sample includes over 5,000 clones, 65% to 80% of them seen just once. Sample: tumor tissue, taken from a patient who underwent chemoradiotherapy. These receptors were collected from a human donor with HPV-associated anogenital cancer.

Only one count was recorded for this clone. DNA of the CDR3: TGTGCCTGGAGTGTACTCTGGGATGAGCAGTTCTTC. Encoded protein: CAWSVLWDEQFF. The chain employs TRBV30 and TRBJ2-1; D is ambiguous. The CDR3 has 12 residues. CDR1 GTSNPN and CDR2 SVGIG come from the germline V gene (reference sequence). Trimming stripped 0 bases from V and 8 bases from J, with 8 bases between.

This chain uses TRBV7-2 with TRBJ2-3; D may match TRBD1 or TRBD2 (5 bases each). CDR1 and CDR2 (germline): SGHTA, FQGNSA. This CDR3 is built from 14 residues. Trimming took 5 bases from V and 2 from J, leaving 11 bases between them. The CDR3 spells CASSTGPLTDTQYF. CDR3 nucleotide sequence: TGTGCCAGCAGCACGGGACCGCTCACAGATACGCAGTATTTT. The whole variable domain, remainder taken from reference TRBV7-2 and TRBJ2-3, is GAGVSQSPSNKVTEKGKDVELRCDPISGHTALYWYRQSLGQGLEFLIYFQGNSAPDKSGLPSDRFSAERTGGSVSTLTIQRTQQEDSAVYLCASSTGPLTDTQYFGPGTRLTVL.

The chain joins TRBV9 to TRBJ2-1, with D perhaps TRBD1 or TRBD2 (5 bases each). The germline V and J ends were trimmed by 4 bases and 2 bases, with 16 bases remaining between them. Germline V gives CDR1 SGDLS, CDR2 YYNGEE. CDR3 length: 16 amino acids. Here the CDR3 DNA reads TGTGCCAGCAGCCCCAGGGAAGCGGTGGCCTACAATGAGCAGTTCTTC. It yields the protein CASSPREAVAYNEQFF.

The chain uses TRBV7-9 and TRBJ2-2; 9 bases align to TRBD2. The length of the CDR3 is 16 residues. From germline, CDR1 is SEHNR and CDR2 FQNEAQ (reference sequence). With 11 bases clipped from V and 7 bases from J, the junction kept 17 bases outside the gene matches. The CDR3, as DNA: TGTGCCTCCTCGCGTGGGCGGGAGGGCCTGATCGGGGAGCTGTTTTTT. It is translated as CASSRGREGLIGELFF.

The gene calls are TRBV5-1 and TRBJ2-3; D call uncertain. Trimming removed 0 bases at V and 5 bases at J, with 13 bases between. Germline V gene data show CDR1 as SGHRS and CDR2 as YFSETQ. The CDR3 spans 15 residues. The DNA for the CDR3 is TGCGCCAGCAGCTTGGAGGCCCCTAGGGTAGATACGCAGTATTTT. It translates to CASSLEAPRVDTQYF.

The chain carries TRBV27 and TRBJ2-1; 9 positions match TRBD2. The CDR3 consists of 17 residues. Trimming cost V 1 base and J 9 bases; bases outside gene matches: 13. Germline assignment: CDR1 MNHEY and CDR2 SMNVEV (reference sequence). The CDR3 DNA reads TGTGCCAGCAGTTTATGGGCTAGCGGGACGGTGGGGGGTGAGCAGTTCTTC. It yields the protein CASSLWASGTVGGEQFF.

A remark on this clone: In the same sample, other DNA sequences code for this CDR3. Here the CDR3 DNA reads TGTGCCAGCAGCCAAGCCCAGCACACCGGGGAGCTGTTTTTT. This gives the protein CASSQAQHTGELFF. V gene TRBV14 combines with J gene TRBJ2-2, with D hard to call. The CDR3 totals 14 residues. Germline V gives CDR1 SGHDN, CDR2 FVKESK. The V end was cut by 1 base, the J end by 3 bases, with 6 bases between.

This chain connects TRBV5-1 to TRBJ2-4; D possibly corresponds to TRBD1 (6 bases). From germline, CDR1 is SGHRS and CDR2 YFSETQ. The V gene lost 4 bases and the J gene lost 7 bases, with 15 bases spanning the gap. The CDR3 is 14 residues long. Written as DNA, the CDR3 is TGCGCCAGCAGCCAAACAGGGAGTCAGAACATTCAGTACTTC. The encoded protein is CASSQTGSQNIQYF.

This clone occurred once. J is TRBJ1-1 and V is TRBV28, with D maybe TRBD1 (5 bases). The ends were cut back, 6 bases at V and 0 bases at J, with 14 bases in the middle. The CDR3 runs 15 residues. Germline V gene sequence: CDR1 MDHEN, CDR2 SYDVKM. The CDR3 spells CASSPGGLMNTEAFF. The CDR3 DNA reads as TGTGCCAGCAGCCCCGGGGGTCTCATGAACACTGAAGCTTTCTTT.